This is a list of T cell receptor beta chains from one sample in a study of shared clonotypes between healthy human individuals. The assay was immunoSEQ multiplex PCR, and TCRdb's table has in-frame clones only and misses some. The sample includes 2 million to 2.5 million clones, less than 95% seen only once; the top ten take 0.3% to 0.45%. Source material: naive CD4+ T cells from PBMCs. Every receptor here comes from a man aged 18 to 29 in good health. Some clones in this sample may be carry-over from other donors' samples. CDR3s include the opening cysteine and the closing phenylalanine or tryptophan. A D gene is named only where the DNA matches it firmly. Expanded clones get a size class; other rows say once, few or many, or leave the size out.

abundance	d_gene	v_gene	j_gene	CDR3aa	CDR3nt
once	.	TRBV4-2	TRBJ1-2	CASSPAGTNYGYTF	TGTGCCAGCAGCCCGGCGGGCACTAACTATGGCTACACCTTC
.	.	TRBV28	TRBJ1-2	CASSRTPNYGYTF	TGTGCCAGCAGTCGGACGCCTAACTATGGCTACACCTTC
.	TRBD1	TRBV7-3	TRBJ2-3	CASSLGTGGDTQYF	TGTGCCAGCAGCTTAGGGACAGGGGGAGATACGCAGTATTTT
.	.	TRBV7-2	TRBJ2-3	CASSSPQGTDTQYF	TGTGCCAGCAGCTCCCCCCAAGGGACAGATACGCAGTATTTT
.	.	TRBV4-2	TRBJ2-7	CASSPTADRYTPYEQYF	TGTGCCAGCAGCCCGACGGCTGACAGATATACCCCCTACGAGCAGTACTTC
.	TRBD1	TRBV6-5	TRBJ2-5	CASSSLTGNQETQYF	TGTGCCAGCAGTTCGTTGACAGGGAATCAAGAGACCCAGTACTTC
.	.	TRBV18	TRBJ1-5	CASSLFGGSNQPQHF	TGTGCCAGCTCCCTCTTCGGTGGCTCCAATCAGCCCCAGCATTTT
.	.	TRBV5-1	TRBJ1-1	CASSFGGWTEAFF	TGCGCCAGCAGCTTTGGGGGCTGGACTGAAGCTTTCTTT
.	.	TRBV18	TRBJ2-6	CASSPQTGNSGANVLTF	TGTGCCAGCTCACCACAAACCGGGAACTCTGGGGCCAACGTCCTGACTTTC
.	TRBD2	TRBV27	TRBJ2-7	CATGTIYEQYF	TGTGCCACCGGGACTATCTACGAGCAGTACTTC
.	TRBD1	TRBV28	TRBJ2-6	CASSERTGQVSHSGANVLTF	TGTGCCAGCAGTGAAAGAACGGGACAGGTCTCCCACTCTGGGGCCAACGTCCTGACTTTC
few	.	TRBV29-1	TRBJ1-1	CSVANRLRDTEAFF	TGCAGCGTTGCTAACAGGCTTCGGGACACTGAAGCTTTCTTT
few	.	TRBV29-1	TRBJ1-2	CSVALGPPVTGYTF	TGCAGCGTTGCGCTTGGTCCGCCGGTTACTGGCTACACCTTC
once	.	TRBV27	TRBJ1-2	CASSFRGGGYTF	TGTGCCAGCAGTTTCCGGGGGGGTGGCTACACCTTC
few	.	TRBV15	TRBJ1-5	CATSRDTQPQHF	TGTGCCACCAGCAGAGATACTCAGCCCCAGCATTTT
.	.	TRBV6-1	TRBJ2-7	CASSDGTSMGEQYF	TGTGCCAGCAGTGACGGGACGAGCATGGGCGAGCAGTACTTC
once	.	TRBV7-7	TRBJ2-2	CASSLGPTGELFF	TGTGCCAGCAGCTTAGGGCCTACCGGGGAGCTGTTTTTT
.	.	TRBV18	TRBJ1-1	CASSRGPLNTEAFF	TGTGCCAGCTCACGGGGCCCCCTGAACACTGAAGCTTTCTTT
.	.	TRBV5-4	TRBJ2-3	CASSLDGAHTDTQYF	TGTGCCAGCAGCTTGGACGGGGCACACACAGATACGCAGTATTTT
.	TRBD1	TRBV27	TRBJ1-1	CASGKIRGSLNTEAFF	TGTGCCAGCGGGAAAATCAGGGGGTCCTTGAACACTGAAGCTTTCTTT
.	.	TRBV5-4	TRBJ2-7	CASSLDRSGSYEQYF	TGTGCCAGCAGCTTGGATCGGAGCGGTTCCTACGAGCAGTACTTC
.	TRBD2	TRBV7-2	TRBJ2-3	CASSLMKLAGEGTDTQYF	TGTGCCAGCAGCTTAATGAAGCTAGCGGGAGAGGGCACAGATACGCAGTATTTT
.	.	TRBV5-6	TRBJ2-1	CASSLVGQPSSYNEQFF	TGTGCCAGCAGCTTGGTTGGGCAGCCCAGCTCCTACAATGAGCAGTTCTTC
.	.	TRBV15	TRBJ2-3	CATSRVVGGAQYF	TGTGCCACCAGCAGAGTTGTTGGGGGTGCGCAGTATTTT
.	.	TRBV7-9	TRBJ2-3	CASSLARSTDTQYF	TGTGCCAGCAGCTTAGCGAGGAGCACAGATACGCAGTATTTT
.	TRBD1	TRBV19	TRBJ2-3	CASSRSLWTGRLDTQYF	TGTGCCAGTAGTAGGAGCTTGTGGACAGGGAGGTTGGATACGCAGTATTTT
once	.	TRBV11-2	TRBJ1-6	CASSLYNSPLHF	TGTGCCAGCAGCCTTTATAATTCACCCCTCCACTTT
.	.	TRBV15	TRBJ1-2	CATSPGRSNYGYTF	TGTGCCACCAGCCCCGGACGGAGTAACTATGGCTACACCTTC
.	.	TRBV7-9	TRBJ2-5	CASSNGETQYF	TGTGCCAGCAGTAACGGAGAGACCCAGTACTTC
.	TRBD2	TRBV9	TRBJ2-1	CASSPRLAGGPDEQFF	TGTGCCAGCAGCCCACGACTAGCGGGAGGGCCGGATGAGCAGTTCTTC
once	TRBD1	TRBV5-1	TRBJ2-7	CASSLGWTGGYEQYF	TGCGCCAGCAGCTTGGGATGGACAGGGGGCTACGAGCAGTACTTC
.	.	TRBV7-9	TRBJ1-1	CASSLGGKNTEAFF	TGTGCCAGCAGCTTAGGCGGCAAGAACACTGAAGCTTTCTTT
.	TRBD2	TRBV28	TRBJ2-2	CASSPGTRGTRELFF	TGTGCCAGCAGTCCAGGGACTAGGGGAACCAGGGAGCTGTTTTTT
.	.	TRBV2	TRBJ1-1	CASSPERGGTEAFF	TGTGCCAGCAGCCCGGAAAGGGGGGGCACTGAAGCTTTCTTT
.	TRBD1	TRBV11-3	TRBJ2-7	CASSSGQGAPYEQYF	TGTGCCAGCAGCTCGGGACAGGGGGCCCCCTACGAGCAGTACTTC
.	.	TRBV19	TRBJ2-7	CASSVRGYEQYF	TGTGCCAGTAGTGTGAGGGGTTACGAGCAGTACTTC
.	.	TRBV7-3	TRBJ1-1	CASSLTPEAEAFF	TGTGCCAGCAGCTTAACTCCCGAGGCGGAAGCTTTCTTT
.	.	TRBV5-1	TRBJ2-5	CASSANPSLVETQYF	TGCGCCAGCAGTGCTAACCCCTCCTTAGTGGAGACCCAGTACTTC
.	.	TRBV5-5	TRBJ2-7	CASSSGDEQYF	TGTGCCAGCAGCAGTGGGGACGAGCAGTACTTC
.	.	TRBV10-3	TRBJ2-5	CAIGSNREETQYF	TGTGCCATCGGGTCCAACAGGGAAGAGACCCAGTACTTC
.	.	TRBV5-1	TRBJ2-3	CASSLVSGTGSDTQYF	TGCGCCAGCAGCTTGGTTAGCGGGACAGGCTCGGATACGCAGTATTTT
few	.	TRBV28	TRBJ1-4	CASRRAPNEKLFF	TGTGCCAGCAGGAGGGCCCCCAATGAAAAACTGTTTTTT
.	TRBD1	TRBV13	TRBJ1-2	CASSPRTGSYGYTF	TGTGCCAGCAGCCCCCGGACAGGGAGCTATGGCTACACCTTC
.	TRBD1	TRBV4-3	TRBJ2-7	CASSPKTGGSYEQYF	TGCGCCAGCAGCCCGAAGACAGGGGGTTCCTACGAGCAGTACTTC
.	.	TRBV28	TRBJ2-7	CASSLGGISSYEQYF	TGTGCCAGCAGTCTGGGCGGGATTAGCTCCTACGAGCAGTACTTC
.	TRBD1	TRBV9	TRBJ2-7	CASSVDAGQGGHEQYF	TGTGCCAGCAGCGTCGACGCGGGACAGGGGGGTCACGAGCAGTACTTC
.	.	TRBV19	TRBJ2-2	CASSSTGTETGELFF	TGTGCCAGTAGTTCCACCGGGACCGAAACCGGGGAGCTGTTTTTT
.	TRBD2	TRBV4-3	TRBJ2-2	CASSQGLYTSGSHTGELFF	TGCGCCAGCAGCCAAGGCCTATATACTAGCGGGAGCCACACCGGGGAGCTGTTTTTT
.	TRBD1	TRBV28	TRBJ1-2	CASSSGQAGGYTF	TGTGCCAGCAGTTCAGGACAGGCCGGCGGCTACACCTTC
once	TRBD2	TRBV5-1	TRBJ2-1	CASSLTSGYGNEQFF	TGCGCCAGCAGCCTTACTAGCGGGTATGGTAATGAGCAGTTCTTC
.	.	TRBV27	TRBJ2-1	CASRFLAGSSYNEQFF	TGTGCCAGCAGGTTCCTGGCGGGCAGCTCCTACAATGAGCAGTTCTTC
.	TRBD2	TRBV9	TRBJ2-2	CASSVGFSGRARVLAGELFF	TGTGCCAGCAGCGTAGGGTTTAGCGGGAGGGCCCGGGTCCTGGCCGGGGAGCTGTTTTTT
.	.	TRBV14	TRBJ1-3	CASSQERPGRVGNTIYF	TGTGCCAGCAGCCAAGAGAGACCAGGGCGGGTTGGAAACACCATATATTTT
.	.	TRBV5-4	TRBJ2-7	CASSLTGESEQYF	TGTGCCAGCAGCTTGACGGGAGAAAGCGAGCAGTACTTC
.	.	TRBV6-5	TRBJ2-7	CASSRQVLGEQYF	TGTGCCAGCAGTCGACAGGTTCTCGGGGAGCAGTACTTC